This TCR beta chain was captured in a study of human T cells and chemical hapten exposure. Time point described: patch test 1, 2 weeks after DPC sensitization. Treatment in this sample: therapeutic diphenylcyclopropenone sensitization with weekly scalp DPC. TCRdb re-derived calls from the RACE reads in MiXCR, one entry per CDR3 protein. The sample includes around 100,000 distinct CDR3 sequences, 11% of them seen just once. CDR1 SNHLY and CDR2 FYNNEI come from the germline V gene. The CDR3 loop spans 15 amino acids. Trimming removed 7 bases from V and 10 bases from J; junction bases left unmatched: 12. This clonotype was counted between two and nine times.

This sequence was found in a woman between 40 and 55 years old with alopecia areata. Some clones in this sample may be carry-over from other donors' samples. Sample: whole blood, taken in connection with sensitization to the hapten diphenylcyclopropenone (DPC). The chain recombines TRBV2 with TRBJ1-6, with 8 bases that match TRBD1. CDR3: CASTPGTGEGSPLHF. CDR3 coding DNA: TGTGCCAGCACCCCCGGGACAGGTGAAGGATCACCCCTCCACTTT.